Listed below are T cell receptor beta chains from one sample, sequenced in a study of blood T cells in healthy people across ages. TCRdb re-called the 5' RACE reads through MiXCR, storing one row per CDR3 protein. The table has fewer than 900,000 distinct CDR3 sequences, about 34% seen once; the top ten hold 10% to 15%. Sequenced input: blood. Receptors were obtained from a man aged 18 to 29 in good health. Both conserved end residues are part of each CDR3. The D gene is left open where the match is weak. The size of a clone is reported for some rows only, either as once, few or many, or as a class for expanded clones.

TRBV20-1	TRBJ2-7	13	NA	NA	CSTSSGRTYEQYF	TGCAGTACGAGTTCGGGTAGGACATACGAGCAGTACTTC
TRBV4-1	TRBJ2-7	16	NA	NA	CASSQDFFDSYNEQYF	TGCGCCAGCAGCCAAGATTTCTTTGACTCCTACAATGAGCAGTACTTC
TRBV3-1	TRBJ2-1	13	NA	many	CASTTTENNEQFF	TGTGCCAGCACCACGACCGAGAACAATGAGCAGTTCTTC
TRBV6-1	TRBJ1-1	12	NA	NA	CASARGSAEAFF	TGTGCCAGCGCCCGAGGGAGCGCTGAAGCTTTCTTT
TRBV29-1	TRBJ1-1	13	NA	few	CSVRALRPSEAFF	TGCAGCGTTCGAGCTTTGCGGCCCTCTGAAGCTTTCTTT
TRBV7-2	TRBJ1-2	15	NA	NA	CASSLVGLMNYGYTF	TGTGCCAGCAGCTTAGTGGGACTCATGAACTATGGCTACACCTTC
TRBV7-9	TRBJ2-6	15	NA	few	CASSAYGTGANVLTF	TGTGCCAGCAGCGCATACGGAACTGGGGCCAACGTCCTGACTTTC
TRBV7-9	TRBJ2-7	19	TRBD1	many	CASSTYKSDRGQIFNEQYF	TGTGCCAGCAGCACCTATAAATCGGACAGGGGGCAGATCTTCAACGAGCAGTACTTC
TRBV2	TRBJ1-2	15	NA	NA	CASSELLRGRYGYTF	TGTGCCAGCAGTGAATTATTGCGGGGTCGGTATGGCTACACCTTC
TRBV20-1	TRBJ1-1	16	TRBD1	NA	CSAVGQASSGNTEAFF	TGCAGTGCTGTCGGACAGGCCTCCAGTGGAAACACTGAAGCTTTCTTT
TRBV29-1	TRBJ2-7	12	TRBD1	NA	CSAVGQGGEQYF	TGCAGCGCTGTGGGACAGGGAGGCGAGCAGTACTTC
TRBV29-1	TRBJ1-2	12	NA	few	CGTVDNNYGYTF	TGCGGTACGGTAGACAATAACTATGGCTACACCTTC
TRBV2	TRBJ1-1	14	NA	NA	CASNKDKVSPEAFF	TGTGCCAGCAATAAGGACAAGGTGTCTCCTGAAGCTTTCTTT
TRBV2	TRBJ2-1	14	NA	NA	CASSDREAYNEQFF	TGTGCCAGCAGTGATAGGGAGGCTTACAATGAGCAGTTCTTC
TRBV25-1	TRBJ2-1	15	NA	few	CASSEYGTSYNEQFF	TGTGCCAGCAGTGAATATGGGACATCCTACAATGAGCAGTTCTTC
TRBV7-2	TRBJ2-1	17	NA	NA	CASSPRRQLESYNEQFF	TGTGCCAGCAGCCCCCGCAGACAGCTGGAATCCTACAATGAGCAGTTCTTC
TRBV28	TRBJ1-5	15	NA	NA	CASSFSPISNQPQHF	TGTGCCAGCAGTTTTTCTCCCATTAGCAATCAGCCCCAGCATTTT
TRBV12-3/TRBV12-4	TRBJ1-1	13	NA	NA	CASGGGRVAEAFF	TGTGCCAGCGGGGGGGGTAGGGTCGCTGAAGCTTTCTTT
TRBV12-3/TRBV12-4	TRBJ2-1	16	TRBD2	NA	CASSPPAGGPFNEQFF	TGTGCCAGCAGTCCACCAGCGGGGGGGCCTTTCAATGAGCAGTTCTTC
TRBV5-5	TRBJ2-3	15	TRBD1	NA	CASNPNRGRADTQYF	TGTGCCAGCAACCCAAACAGGGGGCGCGCAGATACGCAGTATTTT
TRBV7-9	TRBJ1-1	19	NA	few	CASSFGGGVGGYMNTEAFF	TGTGCCAGCAGCTTCGGAGGGGGGGTTGGGGGTTACATGAACACTGAAGCTTTCTTT
TRBV21-1	TRBJ2-7	13	NA	NA	CAADSDTFYEQYF	TGTGCAGCGGACTCAGACACGTTCTACGAGCAGTACTTC
TRBV4-1	TRBJ1-2	14	NA	once	CASSQDEVGYGYTF	TGCGCCAGCAGCCAAGATGAGGTGGGGTATGGCTACACCTTC
TRBV10-3	TRBJ2-3	15	TRBD2	many	CAIKSSGASTDTQYF	TGTGCCATCAAATCTAGCGGGGCCAGCACAGATACGCAGTATTTT
TRBV4-3	TRBJ2-4	19	NA	NA	CASSQEAHRTEGEKNIQYF	TGCGCCAGCAGCCAAGAAGCCCACAGGACCGAGGGGGAAAAAAACATTCAGTACTTC
TRBV7-3	TRBJ2-3	18	TRBD2	few	CASSLTAGDSTYSNTQYF	TGTGCCAGCAGCTTAACTGCGGGGGACTCAACATACTCGAATACGCAGTATTTT
TRBV21-1	TRBJ2-1	17	NA	NA	CASSKWQRGGQDNEQFF	TGTGCCAGCAGCAAATGGCAGCGGGGGGGCCAGGACAATGAGCAGTTCTTC